The clone carrying this TCR beta chain was observed a few times. TCRdb fed the PCR reads into MiXCR, producing one record per CDR3 protein. The sample carries over 300,000 distinct CDR3 sequences, 24% recorded once. Per the germline V gene, CDR1 is SGHDT and CDR2 is YYEEEE. The CDR3 totals 17 residues. The ends lost 3 bases at V and 0 bases at J; junction bases unmatched: 7. These data come from a study of molecular identifiers for immune sequencing clone quantification. This sequence originates from a human donor in good health. Some libraries in this study had Jurkat cell RNA spiked in. The sample consisted of naive CD8+ T cells from blood, with Jurkat cell RNA spiked in. Subset in this sample: FACS-sorted CD8+CD4-CCR7+CD45RA+ naive T cells. The chain combines TRBV5-6 with TRBJ2-5, with TRBD2 identical over 11 bases. The CDR3 DNA reads TGTGCCAGCAGCTACGGGACTAGCGGCTTTTACCAAGAGACCCAGTACTTC. Its translation: CASSYGTSGFYQETQYF.